This passage covers 31 T cell receptor beta chains from one sample sequenced in a study of CD8 T cells in ankylosing spondylitis. A single record per CDR3 protein comes from TCRdb applying MiXCR to the 5' RACE reads. This sample has about 240,000 distinct CDR3 sequences; less than 10% occur once, and the top ten carry under 7.5%. The sample consisted of blood, either unsorted or a sorted T cell fraction (not recorded which). The origin of the receptors is a male donor with ankylosing spondylitis or in good health (not recorded which).

This clonotype was observed many times. The chain has TRBV14 and TRBJ2-3; 10 bases line up with TRBD2. Germline V gene lookup returns CDR1 SGHDN and CDR2 FVKESK. J lost 0 bases, V lost 4 bases, and 7 bases had no gene match. This CDR3 contains 17 residues. CDR3 protein: CASSPGLAALSTDTQYF. The CDR3 coding sequence is TGTGCCAGCAGCCCCGGACTAGCGGCGCTTAGCACAGATACGCAGTATTTT.

This clonotype was counted ten times or more. The chain has TRBV20-1 and TRBJ1-5; perhaps TRBD1 as D (5 bases). CDR1 and CDR2 (germline): DFQATT, SNEGSKA (reference sequence). This CDR3 contains 13 residues. V gave up 6 bases and J gave up 0 bases, with 9 bases separating them. The CDR3 spells CSAQADSNQPQHF. For the CDR3, the DNA is TGCAGTGCACAGGCCGATAGCAATCAGCCCCAGCATTTT.

The V call is TRBV15, the J call TRBJ2-7, with D possibly being TRBD2 (6 bases). V shed 2 bases and J shed 5 bases, with 16 bases lying between them. The CDR3 runs to 15 residues. Germline CDR1 reads LNHNV; CDR2 reads YYDKDF (reference sequence). CDR3 protein: CATSRPGASAHEQYF. The CDR3 bases are TGTGCCACCAGCAGACCTGGGGCTAGCGCACACGAGCAGTACTTC.

The rearrangement links TRBV12-3 or TRBV12-4 to TRBJ1-5; 7 nucleotides line up with TRBD1. V lost 5 bases, J lost 3 bases, and 7 bases stayed unmatched. The CDR3 runs to 15 residues. CDR3 sequence reads: CASSPQGGINQPQHF. The CDR3 coding sequence is TGTGCCAGCAGTCCCCAGGGGGGGATCAATCAGCCCCAGCATTTT.

Many counts were recorded for this clonotype. V is TRBV5-1 and J is TRBJ2-1; 8 bases map to TRBD1. The CDR3 runs to 16 residues. Germline CDR1 is SGHRS and CDR2 is YFSETQ. Trimming removed 0 bases from V and 5 bases from J; junction bases left unmatched: 7. The CDR3 is CASSLGAGTGNNEQFF. The DNA of the CDR3 is TGCGCCAGCAGCTTGGGAGCCGGGACAGGCAACAATGAGCAGTTCTTC. Full variable domain (rest looked up from reference TRBV5-1 and TRBJ2-1): KAGVTQTPRYLIKTRGQQVTLSCSPISGHRSVSWYQQTPGQGLQFLFEYFSETQRNKGNFPGRFSGRQFSNSRSEMNVSTLELGDSALYLCASSLGAGTGNNEQFFGPGTRLTVL.

This clonotype was detected only a few times. The chain uses TRBV20-1 and TRBJ2-7; D unresolved. The CDR3 spans 13 residues. V lost 6 bases, J lost 1 base, and 13 bases lay in between. Looked up from germline, CDR1 is DFQATT and CDR2 is SNEGSKA (reference sequence). DNA of the CDR3: TGCAGTGCCGCCCAGGCAGTGTCCTACGAGCAGTACTTC. This sequence encodes CSAAQAVSYEQYF.

This clonotype was detected many times. The chain recombines TRBV7-2 with TRBJ1-2; possible D gene TRBD1, 5 bases. Trimming pared 2 bases from V and 3 bases from J, leaving 13 bases between. The length of the CDR3 is 15 residues. Germline-derived CDR1 and CDR2 are SGHTA and FQGNSA. As DNA, the CDR3 is TGTGCCAGCAGCTTATCCAGGGCGACTTACTATGGCTACACCTTC. Residues: CASSLSRATYYGYTF.

This clonotype came up many times. This chain joins TRBV29-1 and TRBJ1-2, with unresolved D. CDR1 is SQVTM, CDR2 ANQGSEA, per germline. The CDR3 consists of 13 residues. The V end lost 3 bases, the J end lost 4 bases, and 12 bases lay between the germline ends. CDR3 bases: TGCAGCGTTGATCGGCTGTTGAGCTATGGCTACACCTTC. Translated: CSVDRLLSYGYTF.

This clonotype was found many times. The chain employs TRBV5-1 and TRBJ2-3; D tentatively fits TRBD1 or TRBD2 (5 bases each). Germline V CDR1 and CDR2: SGHRS, YFSETQ. V dropped 5 bases and J dropped 2 bases, with 15 bases sitting between them. CDR3 length: 15 amino acids. The CDR3 is CASRKGPTYTDTQYF. The CDR3 region has the DNA TGCGCCAGCAGAAAGGGACCAACCTACACAGATACGCAGTATTTT.

This clonotype was detected many times. V gene TRBV15 combines with J gene TRBJ1-6; the D gene is possibly TRBD1 (6 bases). Trimming stripped 1 base from V and 5 bases from J, with 9 bases between. The CDR3 sequence is 15 residues long. The germline gives CDR1 LNHNV, CDR2 YYDKDF (reference sequence). The CDR3 region has the DNA TGTGCCACCAGCAGAGGGACAGCGAATAATTCACCCCTCCACTTT. This gives the protein CATSRGTANNSPLHF.

This clonotype was counted at least ten times. The chain couples TRBV7-9 to TRBJ2-2; D might be TRBD2 (5 bases). Germline CDR1 and CDR2: SEHNR and FQNEAQ (reference sequence). The length of the CDR3 is 16 residues. Trimming pared 1 base from V and 3 bases from J, leaving 12 bases between. The CDR3 here is CASSLGTGIYTGELFF. As DNA, the CDR3 is TGTGCCAGCAGCTTAGGGACGGGGATCTACACCGGGGAGCTGTTTTTT.

The rearrangement uses TRBV3-1 and TRBJ2-3, with 8 bases fitting TRBD1. Germline V gene data show CDR1 as LGHDT and CDR2 as YNNKEL (reference sequence). The length of the CDR3 is 12 residues. V was clipped by 4 bases and J by 11 bases; unmatched bases: 5. This chain's CDR3 is CASSPRQGKQYF. In nucleotides, the CDR3 is TGTGCCAGCAGCCCCCGACAGGGGAAGCAGTATTTT.

Of note for this clonotype: A clone one base away is much larger, so this may be a read error. The V call is TRBV12-3 or TRBV12-4, the J call TRBJ2-7, with D possibly matching TRBD1 (5 bases). The CDR3 covers 13 residues. V dropped 3 bases and J dropped 9 bases, with 15 bases sitting between them. CDR3 loop: CASSFGQGTVQYF. Here the CDR3 DNA reads TGTGCCAGCAGTTTCGGGCAGGGAACCGTGCAGTACTTC.

At least ten counts were recorded for this clonotype. The chain is built from TRBV5-1 and TRBJ1-4, with TRBD1 matching over 9 bases. Unmatched junction bases numbered 6, after V lost 4 bases and J lost 5 bases. The germline V gene encodes CDR1 SGHRS and CDR2 YFSETQ. CDR3 length equals 15 residues. The CDR3 DNA follows: TGCGCCAGCAGCAACTACAGGGGGCGAAATGAAAAACTGTTTTTT. Amino acid sequence: CASSNYRGRNEKLFF.

Ten or more counts support this clonotype. This chain links TRBV12-3 or TRBV12-4 with TRBJ1-5, with TRBD1 as a possible D gene (5 bases). The CDR3 is made up of 18 amino acids. The V and J ends lost 3 bases and 0 bases respectively, with 18 bases between them. The CDR3 sequence: CASSLSTQVFYSNQPQHF. As DNA, the CDR3 is TGTGCCAGCAGTTTGTCGACACAGGTCTTTTATAGCAATCAGCCCCAGCATTTT.

This clonotype has ten or more counts. The V gene is TRBV29-1, the J gene TRBJ1-1; maybe TRBD1 (5 bases). Trimming took off 0 bases at V and 11 bases at J, with 13 bases between the two ends. The CDR3 is 12 amino acids. CDR1 and CDR2 (germline): SQVTM, ANQGSEA. The CDR3 protein is CSVEDLQGWAFF. Here the CDR3 DNA reads TGCAGCGTTGAAGATCTGCAGGGATGGGCTTTCTTT. The full variable domain, rest sourced from reference TRBV29-1 and TRBJ1-1, is SAVISQKPSRDICQRGTSLTIQCQVDSQVTMMFWYRQQPGQSLTLIATANQGSEATYESGFVIDKFPISRPNLTFSTLTVSNMSPEDSSIYLCSVEDLQGWAFFGQGTRLTVV.

The chain couples TRBV5-5 to TRBJ1-1, with D perhaps matching TRBD1 (6 bases). Germline V lookup: CDR1 SGHKS, CDR2 YYEKEE (reference sequence). The V end lost 0 bases, the J end lost 5 bases, and 17 bases lay between the germline ends. The CDR3 length is 16 residues. CDR3 in amino acids: CASSLGDIRSWTEAFF. In DNA, the CDR3 is TGTGCCAGCAGCTTGGGGGACATTCGAAGTTGGACTGAAGCTTTCTTT.

V and J are TRBV12-3 or TRBV12-4 and TRBJ2-5; no reliable D call. CDR3 length: 13 amino acids. The V gene lost 7 bases and the J gene lost 4 bases, with 13 bases spanning the gap. The CDR3 DNA is TGTGCCAGCAACCCCGGAGTTCGAGAGACCCAGTACTTC. It encodes CASNPGVRETQYF.

This clonotype was observed a handful of times. This chain joins TRBV30 and TRBJ2-2, with a weak D call TRBD2 (7 bases). Germline V CDR1 and CDR2: GTSNPN, SVGIG (reference sequence). The CDR3 contains 16 residues. V shed 2 bases and J shed 4 bases, with 17 bases lying between them. CDR3 amino acids: CAWSPKKGGATGELFF. CDR3 DNA sequence: TGTGCCTGGAGTCCCAAAAAGGGGGGGGCCACCGGGGAGCTGTTTTTT. Looking up the rest from reference TRBV30 and TRBJ2-2 gives the full variable domain: SQTIHQWPATLVQPVGSPLSLECTVEGTSNPNLYWYRQAAGRGLQLLFYSVGIGQISSEVPQNLSASRPQDRQFILSSKKLLLSDSGFYLCAWSPKKGGATGELFFGEGSRLTVL.

The chain uses TRBV5-1 and TRBJ1-1; D not resolved. There are 14 residues in the CDR3. The germline V gene encodes CDR1 SGHRS and CDR2 YFSETQ. V lost 4 bases and J 2 bases, leaving 12 bases between the germline ends. For the CDR3, the DNA is TGCGCCAGCAGCAAGCAACCCAGCAACACTGAAGCTTTCTTT. As protein: CASSKQPSNTEAFF.

The rearrangement links TRBV2 to TRBJ1-4, with D unresolved. Per the germline V gene, CDR1 is SNHLY and CDR2 is FYNNEI. The length of the CDR3 is 14 residues. V was shortened by 6 bases and J by 10 bases, with 18 bases between the two germline ends. The CDR3 bases are TGTGCCAGCAGGGCGGCACAGCCAGATGGAAAACTGTTTTTT. Amino acids: CASRAAQPDGKLFF.

This clonotype has at least ten counts. The CDR3 is CASSFSGGGNQPQHF. The CDR3 nucleotides are TGTGCCAGCAGTTTCTCAGGGGGTGGCAATCAGCCCCAGCATTTT. The chain has TRBV12-3 or TRBV12-4 and TRBJ1-5, with 7 bases aligning to TRBD1. With V trimmed by 3 bases and J by 2 bases, 4 bases remained unmatched. CDR3 length equals 15 residues.

This clonotype was counted ten times or more. V and J are TRBV5-1 and TRBJ2-7, with 15 bases aligning to TRBD2. Trimming took 4 bases from V and 6 from J; bases not matched to a gene: 8. Germline values: CDR1 SGHRS, CDR2 YFSETQ. CDR3 length: 16 amino acids. The CDR3: CASSLGLAGGPGEQYF. The CDR3 region has the DNA TGCGCCAGCAGCCTCGGACTAGCGGGAGGGCCTGGCGAGCAGTACTTC.

This clonotype was detected many times. The chain has TRBV12-3 or TRBV12-4 and TRBJ1-6; D not certain. V lost 5 bases to trimming and J lost 8 bases, with 7 bases between them. The CDR3 runs to 12 residues. In DNA, the CDR3 is TGTGCCAGCAGTCAGAGATATTCACCCCTCCACTTT. Its protein is CASSQRYSPLHF.

This clonotype was seen repeatedly, ten times or more. The gene calls are TRBV18 and TRBJ1-2, with a tentative D call TRBD1 (6 bases). Germline loops: CDR1 KGHSH, CDR2 LQKENI. V lost 3 bases and J 8 bases, leaving 16 bases between the germline ends. CDR3 length: 14 amino acids. The CDR3 loop is CASSPAGGPLGYTF. The DNA of the CDR3 is TGTGCCAGCTCACCGGCCGGGGGGCCGTTAGGCTACACCTTC.

This clonotype was seen ten or more times. Written as DNA, the CDR3 is TGTGCCAGCAGCTCCCTTAGCGGGGTCAGCTCCTACAATGAGCAGTTCTTC. Its translation: CASSSLSGVSSYNEQFF. V usage is TRBV7-6 and J usage is TRBJ2-1; 8 bases fit TRBD2. The germline CDR1 and CDR2 sequences are SGHVS and FNYEAQ. V shed 4 bases and J 0 bases; nucleotides not matched to a gene: 8. This CDR3 contains 17 residues. Filled out from reference TRBV7-6 and TRBJ2-1, the complete variable domain reads GAGVSQSPRYKVTKRGQDVALRCDPISGHVSLYWYRQALGQGPEFLTYFNYEAQQDKSGLPNDRFSAERPEGSISTLTIQRTEQRDSAMYRCASSSLSGVSSYNEQFFGPGTRLTVL.

This clonotype has a count of ten or more. This chain uses TRBV10-3 with TRBJ1-1; 9 bases map to TRBD1. The V and J ends lost 5 bases and 2 bases, in that order; junction bases with no gene match: 3. CDR3 length: 14 residues. CDR1 and CDR2 (germline): ENHRY, SYGVKD. The CDR3, as DNA: TGTGCCATCAGTCAGGACAGGGGAAACACTGAAGCTTTCTTT. Protein: CAISQDRGNTEAFF.

Ten or more counts support this clonotype. The chain has TRBV7-2 and TRBJ2-3, with 11 positions matching TRBD2. There are 15 residues in the CDR3. Germline V lookup: CDR1 SGHTA, CDR2 FQGNSA. With V trimmed by 6 bases and J by 5 bases, 7 bases remained unmatched. The CDR3 DNA reads as TGTGCCAGCAGGCCGACTAGCGGGACACGAGATACGCAGTATTTT. Residues: CASRPTSGTRDTQYF.

The sample holds many counts of this clonotype. The DNA for the CDR3 is TGCAGTGCTAAAAGGATCGGGCATTCATGGGCGGGCACTGAAGCTTTCTTT. Amino acids: CSAKRIGHSWAGTEAFF. The V and J genes are TRBV20-1 and TRBJ1-1; D gene unclear. The CDR3 contains 17 residues. The germline V gene has CDR1 DFQATT and CDR2 SNEGSKA (reference sequence). V lost 4 bases, J lost 4 bases, and 25 bases lay in between.

This clonotype was seen at least ten times. The rearrangement uses TRBV7-2 and TRBJ2-7, with a possible D match to TRBD1 (5 bases). Trimming removed 1 base at V and 1 base at J, with 11 bases between. From germline, CDR1 is SGHTA and CDR2 FQGNSA. This CDR3 is 15 amino acids long. The CDR3 coding sequence is TGTGCCAGCAGCTTAGACTTGACAGCTTCCTACGAGCAGTACTTC. The encoded protein is CASSLDLTASYEQYF.

In its sample, this clonotype was seen many times. This chain connects TRBV3-1 to TRBJ2-5; D perhaps matches TRBD1 (5 bases). V was clipped by 2 bases and J by 2 bases, with 9 bases between them. The length of the CDR3 is 14 residues. Germline loops: CDR1 LGHDT, CDR2 YNNKEL (reference sequence). CDR3 in DNA: TGTGCCAGCAGCCAAAGGGGTCTGCAAGAGACCCAGTACTTC. Residues: CASSQRGLQETQYF.